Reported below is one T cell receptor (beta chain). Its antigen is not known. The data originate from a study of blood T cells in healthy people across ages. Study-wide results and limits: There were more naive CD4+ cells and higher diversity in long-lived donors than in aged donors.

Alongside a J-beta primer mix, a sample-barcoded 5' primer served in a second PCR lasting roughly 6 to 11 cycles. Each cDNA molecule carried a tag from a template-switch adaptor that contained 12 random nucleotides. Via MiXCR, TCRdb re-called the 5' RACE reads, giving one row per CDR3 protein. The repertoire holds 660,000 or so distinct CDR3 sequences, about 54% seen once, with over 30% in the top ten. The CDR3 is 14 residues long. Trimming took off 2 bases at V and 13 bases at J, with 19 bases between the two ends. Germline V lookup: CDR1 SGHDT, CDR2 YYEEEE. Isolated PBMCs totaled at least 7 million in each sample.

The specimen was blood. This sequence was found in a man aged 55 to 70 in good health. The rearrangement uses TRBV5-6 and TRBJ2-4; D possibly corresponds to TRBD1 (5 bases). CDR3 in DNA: TGTGCCAGCAGCTTAATTGCCACTGGGGCCGGGCAGTACTTC. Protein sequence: CASSLIATGAGQYF.